Listed below are T cell receptor beta chains from one sample, sequenced in a study of blood T cell repertoires in COVID-19. Only in-frame clones appear in the TCRdb table, and some are missing; sequencing was by immunoSEQ multiplex PCR. The table shows roughly 300,000 clones, with over 75% occurring only once. The sample taken for sequencing was PBMCs or T cells enriched from blood (not recorded which). The receptors shown here come from a woman aged 25 to 39 who had recovered from COVID-19. Each CDR3 is given with its conserved first and last residue. A D gene is named only where the DNA matches it firmly. A row's size may be missing; if present it is once, few, many or a size class.

>-|-|TRBV29-1|TRBJ2-7
CSVRDSIYEQYF
TGCAGCGTGCGGGACTCGATCTACGAGCAGTACTTC
>-|-|TRBV5-6|TRBJ1-6
CASSLPGLNSPLHF
TGTGCCAGCAGCTTGCCGGGACTGAATTCACCCCTCCACTTT
>TRBD1|-|TRBV7-9|TRBJ1-1
CASSVPGQGLTEAFF
TGTGCCAGCAGCGTCCCCGGACAGGGACTCACTGAAGCTTTCTTT
>-|-|TRBV27|TRBJ2-7
CASSRSSFYEQYF
TGTGCCAGCAGTAGATCCAGTTTCTACGAGCAGTACTTC
>-|-|TRBV30|TRBJ1-1
CAWTLGQYRNRNTEAFF
TGTGCCTGGACCTTAGGACAGTACCGAAACAGGAACACTGAAGCTTTCTTT
>-|-|TRBV28|TRBJ1-2
CASRRRGSGYTF
TGTGCCAGCAGACGGCGGGGGAGTGGCTACACCTTC
>TRBD2|-|TRBV10-3|TRBJ2-7
CATGGGSPYEQYF
TGTGCCACGGGGGGTGGGTCCCCTTACGAGCAGTACTTC
>TRBD2|-|TRBV10-1|TRBJ2-5
CASSGLHTLGLAEWYQETQYF
TGCGCCAGCAGCGGACTCCACACTTTGGGACTAGCCGAATGGTACCAAGAGACCCAGTACTTC
>-|once|TRBV15|TRBJ2-1
CATSRDNRKSYNEQFF
TGTGCCACCAGCAGAGATAACAGGAAATCCTACAATGAGCAGTTCTTC
>TRBD1|-|TRBV19|TRBJ2-1
CASSQGVNYNEQFF
TGTGCCAGTTCTCAGGGGGTAAACTACAATGAGCAGTTCTTC
>-|-|TRBV28|TRBJ1-5
CASSLDVQDSGQPQHF
TGTGCCAGCAGCCTTGATGTGCAGGACTCGGGGCAGCCCCAGCATTTT
>TRBD2|-|TRBV27|TRBJ2-1
CASSSRNSGRAVNEQFF
TGTGCCAGCAGCTCGAGAAATAGCGGGAGGGCCGTCAATGAGCAGTTCTTC
>TRBD2|-|TRBV6-2/TRBV6-3|TRBJ2-2
CASSLAGGPGELFF
TGTGCCAGCAGTTTAGCGGGAGGGCCCGGGGAGCTGTTTTTT
>-|few|TRBV7-8|TRBJ1-5
CASSLGRQGTQPQHF
TGTGCCAGCAGCCTGGGAAGGCAGGGGACCCAGCCCCAGCATTTT
>TRBD2|-|TRBV20-1|TRBJ2-5
CSASALAGAGTQYF
TGCAGTGCTAGTGCACTAGCGGGGGCTGGAACCCAGTACTTC
>-|-|TRBV3-1/TRBV3-2|TRBJ2-5
CASSQQLGETQYF
TGTGCCAGCAGCCAGCAACTCGGGGAGACCCAGTACTTC
>-|-|TRBV18|TRBJ1-6
CASSPTLMGAYNSPLHF
TGTGCCAGCTCACCGACACTAATGGGGGCATATAATTCACCCCTCCACTTT
>-|-|TRBV6-2/TRBV6-3|TRBJ2-7
CASSAGNYEQYF
TGTGCCAGCAGCGCCGGTAACTACGAGCAGTACTTC
>TRBD1|-|TRBV19|TRBJ1-1
CASVMRQGWTEAFF
TGTGCCAGCGTGATGAGACAGGGGTGGACTGAAGCTTTCTTT
>-|few|TRBV5-5|TRBJ1-1
CASSFRTASEAFF
TGTGCCAGCAGCTTTAGAACAGCATCTGAAGCTTTCTTT
>TRBD1|once|TRBV3-1/TRBV3-2|TRBJ2-4
CASSQLPGQGNIQYF
TGTGCCAGCAGCCAACTGCCGGGACAGGGAAACATTCAGTACTTC
>TRBD2|-|TRBV19|TRBJ2-2
CASSPDGRVGELFF
TGTGCCAGTAGTCCTGACGGGAGGGTCGGGGAGCTGTTTTTT
>-|once|TRBV29-1|TRBJ2-7
CSVVQYSYEQYF
TGCAGCGTTGTTCAGTATTCCTACGAGCAGTACTTC
>-|-|TRBV21-1|TRBJ1-2
CASSTFRQGLGQQDYGYTF
TGTGCCAGCAGCACTTTCCGACAGGGCTTAGGGCAGCAGGACTATGGCTACACCTTC
>TRBD1|-|TRBV18|TRBJ1-5
CASSSGTGETEPQHF
TGTGCCAGCTCCTCCGGGACAGGGGAAACGGAGCCCCAGCATTTT
>-|few|TRBV28|TRBJ1-3
CASNPDSYSGNTIYF
TGTGCCAGCAATCCGGACTCCTACTCTGGAAACACCATATATTTT
>-|-|TRBV3-1/TRBV3-2|TRBJ1-2
CASSQTGVYGYTF
TGTGCCAGCAGCCAAACCGGGGTTTATGGCTACACCTTC
>-|-|TRBV3-1/TRBV3-2|TRBJ2-7
CASSQVRYEQYF
TGTGCCAGCAGCCAAGTCAGGTACGAGCAGTACTTC
>TRBD2|-|TRBV27|TRBJ2-1
CASSLFSGASGRSYNEQFF
TGTGCCAGCAGTTTATTTAGTGGGGCTAGCGGTCGCTCCTACAATGAGCAGTTCTTC
>TRBD2|-|TRBV4-1|TRBJ2-5
CASSPRLAGLQETQYF
TGCGCCAGCAGCCCCCGGCTAGCGGGCCTCCAAGAGACCCAGTACTTC
>TRBD1|-|TRBV5-4|TRBJ1-1
CASSKQDRDTEAFF
TGTGCCAGCAGCAAGCAGGACAGGGACACTGAAGCTTTCTTT
>-|-|TRBV28|TRBJ2-3
CASSSALMTVTDTQYF
TGTGCCAGCAGTTCCGCTTTGATGACAGTCACAGATACGCAGTATTTT
>TRBD1|-|TRBV10-1|TRBJ1-1
CASSESWTGEHGAFF
TGCGCCAGCAGTGAGTCATGGACAGGGGAACATGGAGCTTTCTTT
>-|-|TRBV2|TRBJ1-2
CASSPHPTGYGYTF
TGTGCCAGCAGTCCACACCCCACGGGCTATGGCTACACCTTC
>TRBD1|-|TRBV3-1/TRBV3-2|TRBJ2-5
CASSHPIVDRGFRETQYF
TGTGCCAGCAGCCACCCAATCGTGGACAGGGGATTTAGGGAGACCCAGTACTTC
>-|-|TRBV9|TRBJ2-2
CASSVSGTNTGELFF
TGTGCCAGCAGCGTGTCAGGAACCAACACCGGGGAGCTGTTTTTT
>-|-|TRBV19|TRBJ1-5
CASSMTFNQPQHF
TGTGCCAGTAGTATGACATTCAATCAGCCCCAGCATTTT
>-|-|TRBV9|TRBJ2-3
CASNGGTESHTDTQYF
TGTGCCAGCAATGGAGGGACGGAATCTCACACAGATACGCAGTATTTT
>-|-|TRBV7-3|TRBJ2-2
CASSLFTGNTGELFF
TGTGCCAGCAGCTTATTTACAGGGAACACCGGGGAGCTGTTTTTT
>TRBD2|-|TRBV28|TRBJ2-2
CATLIGGRVDGELFF
TGTGCTACTCTGATCGGGGGGAGGGTTGACGGGGAGCTGTTTTTT
>TRBD1|-|TRBV12-5|TRBJ2-3
CASGLGQGSTDTQYF
TGTGCTAGTGGTCTGGGACAGGGGAGCACAGATACGCAGTATTTT
>-|-|TRBV5-5|TRBJ1-4
CASSLGVEKLFF
TGTGCCAGCAGCTTAGGAGTAGAAAAACTGTTTTTT
>TRBD1|-|TRBV7-2|TRBJ2-7
CASSSTGTYYEQYF
TGTGCCAGCAGCTCGACAGGGACCTACTACGAGCAGTACTTC
>TRBD2|-|TRBV9|TRBJ2-5
CASSPRTSVETQYF
TGTGCCAGCAGCCCGCGGACTAGCGTTGAGACCCAGTACTTC
>-|-|TRBV5-1|TRBJ2-2
CASSLDRPNTGELFF
TGCGCCAGCAGCTTAGACAGGCCGAACACCGGGGAGCTGTTTTTT
>-|-|TRBV28|TRBJ2-3
CASSLGGLRTDTQYF
TGTGCCAGCAGTTTAGGAGGGTTGCGCACAGATACGCAGTATTTT
>TRBD1|once|TRBV12-3/TRBV12-4|TRBJ1-2
CASSSRRQGGYTF
TGTGCCAGCAGTTCCCGTCGACAGGGCGGCTACACCTTC
>TRBD1|-|TRBV7-3|TRBJ1-1
CASSQGGEGTEAFF
TGTGCCAGCAGCCAAGGGGGCGAGGGCACTGAAGCTTTCTTT
>TRBD2|few|TRBV7-9|TRBJ2-2
CASSHPGLDSTGELFF
TGTGCCAGCAGCCATCCGGGACTAGACAGCACCGGGGAGCTGTTTTTT
>-|-|TRBV25-1|TRBJ2-1
CASSEFGRGEYNEQFF
TGTGCCAGCAGTGAATTCGGCAGGGGAGAATACAATGAGCAGTTCTTC
>-|-|TRBV21-1|TRBJ2-1
CASSKTSGVNNEQFF
TGTGCCAGCAGCAAAACTAGCGGGGTTAATAATGAGCAGTTCTTC